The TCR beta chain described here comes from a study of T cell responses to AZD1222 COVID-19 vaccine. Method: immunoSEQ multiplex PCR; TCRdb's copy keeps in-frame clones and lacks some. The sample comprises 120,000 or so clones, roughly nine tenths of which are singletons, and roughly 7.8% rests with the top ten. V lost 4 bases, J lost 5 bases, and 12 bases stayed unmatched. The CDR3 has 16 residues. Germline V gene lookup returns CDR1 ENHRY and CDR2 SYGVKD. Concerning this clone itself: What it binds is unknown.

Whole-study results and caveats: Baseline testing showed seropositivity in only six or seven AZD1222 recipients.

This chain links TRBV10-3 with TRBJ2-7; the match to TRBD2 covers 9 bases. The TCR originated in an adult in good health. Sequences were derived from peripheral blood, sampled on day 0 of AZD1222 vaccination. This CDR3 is CAISAGLAGGAHEQYF. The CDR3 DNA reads TGTGCCATCAGTGCTGGTTTGGCGGGAGGGGCTCACGAGCAGTACTTC.